The 27 T cell receptor beta chains below all came from one sample that was sequenced in a study of naive and memory T cell subsets. Study outcomes and limitations: A few larger clonotypes appeared in naive repertoires, especially CD8, possibly memory cells re-expressing CD45RA.

For these TCRs, the target antigens are not known. An equimolar mix of two oligonucleotides served as the beta constant-region primer for TRBC1 and TRBC2. Four rounds of PCR amplified the ligated cDNA using nested alpha and beta constant-region primers plus SP2. TCRdb re-derived calls from the UMI-ligation and nested PCR reads in MiXCR, one entry per CDR3 protein. The table lists around 160,000 distinct CDR3 sequences, roughly 20% of them singletons. Sample: naive CD4+ T cells from blood. The receptors shown here come from a human donor in good health.

This chain joins TRBV7-9 and TRBJ1-1, with 7 bases matching TRBD1. V lost 5 bases and J lost 2; bases outside the gene matches: 8. Germline CDR1 and CDR2: SEHNR and FQNEAQ (reference sequence). The CDR3 is 15 amino acids. The CDR3 is CASSPRQGGNTEAFF. The CDR3 DNA sequence: TGTGCCAGCAGCCCAAGACAGGGCGGTAACACTGAAGCTTTCTTT.

This clonotype has a count of ten or more. The CDR3 protein is CSARGWGAQSYEQYF. Written as DNA, the CDR3 is TGCAGTGCTAGGGGGTGGGGGGCGCAGTCCTACGAGCAGTACTTC. The rearrangement links TRBV20-1 to TRBJ2-7; D possibly uses TRBD1 or TRBD2 (6 bases each). V was shortened by 3 bases and J by 1 base, with 16 bases between the two germline ends. Per the germline V gene, CDR1 is DFQATT and CDR2 is SNEGSKA (reference sequence). The CDR3 has 15 amino acids.

V is TRBV20-1 and J is TRBJ2-4; TRBD2 might be the D (5 bases). With 6 bases removed from V and 7 bases from J, the gap between germline ends came to 16 bases. CDR1 DFQATT and CDR2 SNEGSKA come from the germline V gene (reference sequence). The CDR3 contains 13 residues. CDR3 nucleotides: TGCAGTGCAGCAAGAGAGAGAGGGAACATTCAGTACTTC. This translates into CSAARERGNIQYF.

This clonotype was seen more than once but under ten times. The chain is built from TRBV6-1 and TRBJ1-5, with D unresolved. Germline V gene data show CDR1 as MNHNS and CDR2 as SASEGT. The CDR3 loop spans 13 amino acids. V was trimmed by 3 bases and J by 4 bases, leaving 7 bases between them. The CDR3 DNA reads as TGTGCCAGCAGTGAGCTTCGAAATCAGCCCCAGCATTTT. It is translated as CASSELRNQPQHF.

Of note for this clonotype: One base away lies a much larger clone, so this may be a sequencing read error. This rearrangement joins TRBV3-1 to TRBJ2-3; 8 nucleotides match TRBD2. The germline V gene has CDR1 LGHDT and CDR2 YNNKEL (reference sequence). CDR3 length: 20 residues. CDR3 DNA: TGTGCCAGCAGCCAAGAAAGGGCGTTGGGCGGGAGGACGGGCGCAGATACGCAGTGTTTT. It is translated as CASSQERALGGRTGADTQCF.

The chain couples TRBV7-8 to TRBJ2-1; 11 bases fit TRBD2. Unmatched junction bases numbered 3, after V lost 2 bases and J lost 6 bases. Germline CDR1 SGHVS, CDR2 FQNEAQ. This CDR3 has 15 residues. Here the CDR3 reads CASSLNLAGGNEQFF. The CDR3 DNA follows: TGTGCCAGCAGCTTAAATCTAGCGGGGGGCAATGAGCAGTTCTTC. Full variable domain (outside the CDR3, taken from reference TRBV7-8 and TRBJ2-1): GAGVSQSPRYKVAKRGQDVALRCDPISGHVSLFWYQQALGQGPEFLTYFQNEAQLDKSGLPSDRFFAERPEGSVSTLKIQRTQQEDSAVYLCASSLNLAGGNEQFFGPGTRLTVL.

This clonotype occurred a few times. The chain carries TRBV13 and TRBJ2-7; D is undetermined. The CDR3 consists of 15 residues. Germline CDR1 reads PRHDT; CDR2 reads FYEKMQ (reference sequence). Trimming left V 5 bases short and J 0 bases short, with 14 bases between. This CDR3 reads CASSPTVGSSYEQYF. DNA for the CDR3: TGTGCCAGCAGCCCCACCGTCGGCTCCTCCTACGAGCAGTACTTC.

The chain carries TRBV2 and TRBJ1-5; D possibly corresponds to TRBD1 (6 bases). Germline lookup yields CDR1 SNHLY and CDR2 FYNNEI. The CDR3 totals 14 residues. V lost 5 bases and J 7 bases, leaving 15 bases between the germline ends. The CDR3 sequence: CASSPTGGAQPQHF. In DNA, the CDR3 is TGTGCCAGCAGTCCGACCGGGGGCGCACAGCCCCAGCATTTT. Supplemented by reference TRBV2 and TRBJ1-5, the full variable domain reads EPEVTQTPSHQVTQMGQEVILRCVPISNHLYFYWYRQILGQKVEFLVSFYNNEISEKSEIFDDQFSVERPDGSNFTLKIRSTKLEDSAMYFCASSPTGGAQPQHFGDGTRLSIL.

This clonotype has just a few counts. The rearrangement uses TRBV5-4 and TRBJ2-7; D may be TRBD1 or TRBD2 (5 bases each). Per the germline V gene, CDR1 is SGHNT and CDR2 is YYREEE (reference sequence). The CDR3 contains 13 residues. The ends were cut back, 5 bases at V and 0 bases at J, with 9 bases in the middle. Written as DNA, the CDR3 is TGTGCCAGCAGTCGGGGCTACTCCTACGAGCAGTACTTC. Protein product: CASSRGYSYEQYF.

V gene TRBV28 combines with J gene TRBJ1-5; D unresolved. The CDR3 contains 14 residues. Germline V CDR1 and CDR2: MDHEN, SYDVKM. V lost 3 bases to trimming and J lost 0 bases, with 6 bases between them. CDR3 nucleotide sequence: TGTGCCAGCAGTTTTCCTAATAGCAATCAGCCCCAGCATTTT. Encoded protein: CASSFPNSNQPQHF.

This clonotype occurred a few times. The rearrangement links TRBV6-1 to TRBJ1-4; no clear D. CDR1 and CDR2 (germline): MNHNS, SASEGT. The CDR3 loop spans 16 amino acids. Trimming removed 3 bases from V and 8 bases from J, with 19 bases in between. CDR3 in DNA: TGTGCCAGCAGTGATTCGCCGGAGAGCTTACGGGAAAAACTGTTTTTT. It encodes CASSDSPESLREKLFF.

V usage is TRBV7-8 and J usage is TRBJ2-5, with D possibly being TRBD1 or TRBD2 (5 bases each). The ends were cut back, 4 bases at V and 5 bases at J, with 17 bases in the middle. CDR1 is SGHVS, CDR2 FQNEAQ, per germline. This CDR3 is built from 15 residues. The CDR3 sequence is CASSSRRDGGETQYF. Written as DNA, the CDR3 is TGTGCCAGCAGCTCCCGTCGGGACGGCGGGGAGACCCAGTACTTC.

The chain is built from TRBV5-6 and TRBJ2-7; D is perhaps TRBD1 (6 bases). V was pared by 3 bases and J by 4 bases, with 11 bases between. Per the germline V gene, CDR1 is SGHDT and CDR2 is YYEEEE. The CDR3 totals 13 residues. CDR3 region: CASSYQGTYEQYF. CDR3 bases: TGTGCCAGCAGCTACCAGGGGACGTACGAGCAGTACTTC.

This clonotype was counted at least ten times. This chain connects TRBV6-2 or TRBV6-3 to TRBJ2-3, with 7 bases lining up with TRBD1. The length of the CDR3 is 15 residues. J gave up 2 bases and V 6 bases, and 8 bases lay outside the gene matches. CDR1 is MNHEY, CDR2 SVGEGT, per germline. The CDR3 here is CASSRPGQLTDTQYF. The CDR3 DNA is TGTGCCAGCAGCCGGCCGGGACAGCTCACAGATACGCAGTATTTT.

In its sample, this clonotype was seen a few times. J is TRBJ2-7 and V is TRBV6-2 or TRBV6-3, with D perhaps matching TRBD1 or TRBD2 (6 bases each). This CDR3 is built from 15 residues. Germline V lookup: CDR1 MNHEY, CDR2 SVGEGT. V was cut by 6 bases and J by 2 bases, with 17 bases left in between. CDR3 protein: CASRRERAGAYEQYF. CDR3 sequence (DNA): TGTGCCAGCAGACGGGAGAGGGCAGGGGCCTACGAGCAGTACTTC.

This clonotype was counted ten times or more. V and J are TRBV12-3 or TRBV12-4 and TRBJ1-4; 7 nucleotides agree with TRBD1. There are 16 residues in the CDR3. Trimming at V came to 5 bases and at J to 0 bases, leaving 6 bases not matched to a gene. CDR3 sequence: CASSAGTAATNEKLFF. In DNA form, the CDR3 reads TGTGCCAGCAGTGCAGGGACAGCCGCAACTAATGAAAAACTGTTTTTT.

CDR3 residues: CASKGIQPQHF. Written as DNA, the CDR3 is TGTGCCAGCAAGGGCATTCAGCCCCAGCATTTT. The chain is built from TRBV28 and TRBJ1-5; the D is unclear. V lost 7 bases and J 6 bases, leaving 7 bases between the germline ends. The CDR3 is 11 amino acids. The germline CDR1 and CDR2 sequences are MDHEN and SYDVKM.

This clonotype was seen more than once but under ten times. This chain links TRBV5-1 with TRBJ2-1; D might be TRBD2 (5 bases). The length of the CDR3 is 12 residues. V was trimmed by 4 bases and J by 6 bases, leaving 8 bases between them. Germline CDR1 SGHRS, CDR2 YFSETQ. The DNA of the CDR3 is TGCGCCAGCAGCAGAGAGGGCAATGAGCAGTTCTTC. Translating gives CASSREGNEQFF.

This clonotype appeared once. V is TRBV19 and J is TRBJ2-2, with unresolved D. Trimming shortened V by 1 base and J by 0 bases, and 3 bases separated the two germline ends. Germline CDR1 reads LNHDA; CDR2 reads SQIVND (reference sequence). This CDR3 region has 14 residues. CDR3 DNA: TGTGCCAGTAGTATAGGTTCGAACACCGGGGAGCTGTTTTTT. It specifies CASSIGSNTGELFF.

A few counts support this clonotype. J is TRBJ2-5 and V is TRBV29-1; D gene unclear. Germline V CDR1 and CDR2: SQVTM, ANQGSEA. The length of the CDR3 is 13 residues. Trimming removed 8 bases at V and 0 bases at J, with 13 bases between. The CDR3 region has the DNA TGCAGCCCCAAAGGGCCAGACCAAGAGACCCAGTACTTC. Translating gives CSPKGPDQETQYF. Together with reference TRBV29-1 and TRBJ2-5, the CDR3 gives the full variable domain: SAVISQKPSRDICQRGTSLTIQCQVDSQVTMMFWYRQQPGQSLTLIATANQGSEATYESGFVIDKFPISRPNLTFSTLTVSNMSPEDSSIYLCSPKGPDQETQYFGPGTRLLVL.

There are a few counts of this clonotype. This chain uses TRBV29-1 with TRBJ2-3, with D perhaps given as TRBD1 or TRBD2 (6 bases each). This CDR3 contains 13 residues. Germline CDR1 is SQVTM and CDR2 is ANQGSEA. V was pared by 6 bases and J by 4 bases, with 14 bases between. CDR3 in amino acids: CSVARGRADTQYF. CDR3 bases: TGCAGCGTCGCCCGGGGGCGCGCAGATACGCAGTATTTT.

V usage is TRBV29-1 and J usage is TRBJ2-7; the D is unclear. Deletions cut 5 bases from V and 4 bases from J, with 15 bases between. Looked up from germline, CDR1 is SQVTM and CDR2 is ANQGSEA. CDR3 size: 13 residues. The CDR3 DNA follows: TGCAGCGTTAAGGGCCTTGGGGTTTACGAGCAGTACTTC. This gives the protein CSVKGLGVYEQYF.

The V gene is TRBV6-6, the J gene TRBJ2-5; 7 bases are shared with TRBD1. V shed 0 bases and J 2 bases; nucleotides not matched to a gene: 0. CDR1 is MNHNY and CDR2 is SVGAGI in the germline V gene (reference sequence). The CDR3 covers 14 residues. The CDR3 bases are TGTGCCAGCAGTTACTCGGGACAGCAAGAGACCCAGTACTTC. Its protein is CASSYSGQQETQYF.

This clonotype was seen once. The chain joins TRBV12-3 or TRBV12-4 to TRBJ2-2; D is unclear. The CDR3 covers 13 residues. Trimming left V 5 bases short and J 3 bases short, with 7 bases between. The CDR3: CASSIPDTGELFF. CDR3 coding DNA: TGTGCCAGCAGTATCCCAGACACCGGGGAGCTGTTTTTT.

This clonotype was recorded many times. The V gene is TRBV6-5, the J gene TRBJ2-3; TRBD1 aligns across 7 bases. The CDR3 covers 15 residues. J was trimmed by 2 bases and V by 0 bases; bases with no gene match: 2. Germline assignment: CDR1 MNHEY and CDR2 SVGAGI. CDR3 residues: CASSYSGTATDTQYF. In nucleotides, the CDR3 is TGTGCCAGCAGTTACTCTGGGACAGCCACAGATACGCAGTATTTT.

This clonotype was recorded a few times. The chain employs TRBV28 and TRBJ2-7; no clear D. Per germline, CDR1 MDHEN and CDR2 SYDVKM. Trimming shortened V by 7 bases and J by 2 bases, and 9 bases separated the two germline ends. This CDR3 contains 12 residues. The CDR3 reads CASISPPYEQYF. In nucleotides, the CDR3 is TGTGCCAGCATATCGCCCCCCTACGAGCAGTACTTC.

This rearrangement joins TRBV20-1 to TRBJ1-2, with D possibly TRBD1 on 6 matching bases. There are 16 residues in the CDR3. V gave up 3 bases and J gave up 5 bases, with 22 bases separating them. Germline V gene lookup returns CDR1 DFQATT and CDR2 SNEGSKA (reference sequence). The CDR3 sequence is CSASPPWGQGGYGYTF. CDR3 nucleotide sequence: TGCAGTGCTAGTCCCCCGTGGGGGCAGGGAGGATATGGCTACACCTTC.